Shown below are 22 T cell receptor beta chains from a single sample sequenced in a study of identical twins. TCRdb reprocessed the 5' RACE reads via MiXCR and lists one record per CDR3 protein. The sample contains some 760,000 distinct CDR3 sequences, 15% to 20% of which appear only once. These data were also filed under a second study, of T cells expressing NK-cell markers.

Sequencing was performed on PBMCs. These receptor sequences come from a woman under 30 in good health.

This clonotype was recorded many times. V usage is TRBV29-1 and J usage is TRBJ2-3, with 8 bases matching TRBD1. The germline CDR1 and CDR2 sequences are SQVTM and ANQGSEA. The CDR3 totals 14 residues. After removal of 6 bases from V and 1 base from J, the junction contained 6 bases not matched to a gene. In DNA, the CDR3 is TGCAGCGTGAGGACAGGGAGCGGCACAGATACGCAGTATTTT. It encodes CSVRTGSGTDTQYF.

CDR3 bases: TGTGCCAGCAGGGAGATGGGGGGGCGGGAGTCCCAGTACTTC. As protein: CASREMGGRESQYF. The chain employs TRBV5-5 and TRBJ2-5; D is perhaps TRBD2 (7 bases). CDR3 size: 14 residues. Germline assignment: CDR1 SGHKS and CDR2 YYEKEE (reference sequence). The V end was cut by 5 bases, the J end by 9 bases, with 20 bases between.

This chain connects TRBV5-1 to TRBJ2-1; 13 bases match TRBD2. The CDR3 loop spans 16 amino acids. Germline lookup yields CDR1 SGHRS and CDR2 YFSETQ. V gave up 5 bases and J gave up 2 bases; unmatched junction bases: 4. The CDR3 sequence is CASSSTSGRTYNEQFF. The CDR3 nucleotides are TGCGCCAGCAGTTCGACTAGCGGGAGGACCTACAATGAGCAGTTCTTC.

The V call is TRBV29-1, the J call TRBJ2-1; no firm D call. This CDR3 is 12 amino acids long. Trimming stripped 3 bases from V and 5 bases from J, with 8 bases between. CDR1 and CDR2 (germline): SQVTM, ANQGSEA. The CDR3 loop is CSVDPRNNEQFF. The CDR3 coding sequence is TGCAGCGTTGACCCTAGAAACAATGAGCAGTTCTTC.

The V gene is TRBV5-1, the J gene TRBJ1-6, with 8 bases identical to TRBD1. Germline assignment: CDR1 SGHRS and CDR2 YFSETQ. The CDR3 contains 15 residues. With 4 bases clipped from V and 10 bases from J, the junction kept 10 bases outside the gene matches. The CDR3 coding sequence is TGCGCCAGCAGCGCCCAGACAGGGGTACCCTCACCCCTCCACTTT. Translation: CASSAQTGVPSPLHF. The full variable domain, rest sourced from reference TRBV5-1 and TRBJ1-6, is KAGVTQTPRYLIKTRGQQVTLSCSPISGHRSVSWYQQTPGQGLQFLFEYFSETQRNKGNFPGRFSGRQFSNSRSEMNVSTLELGDSALYLCASSAQTGVPSPLHFGNGTRLTVT.

The V call is TRBV7-9, the J call TRBJ2-1; TRBD2 matches at 13 bases. CDR3 length: 17 amino acids. V trimming: 5 bases; J trimming: 5 bases; junction bases outside the gene matches: 9. CDR1 and CDR2 (germline): SEHNR, FQNEAQ (reference sequence). CDR3 DNA sequence: TGTGCCAGCAGCCGAGGACTAGCGGGAGTGGAAAACAATGAGCAGTTCTTC. As protein: CASSRGLAGVENNEQFF.

This chain joins TRBV5-1 and TRBJ2-1; a possible D gene is TRBD1 (6 bases). This CDR3 spans 15 amino acids. Trimming left V 2 bases short and J 7 bases short, with 16 bases between. Germline CDR1 and CDR2: SGHRS and YFSETQ. Written as DNA, the CDR3 is TGCGCCAGCAGCTTTATATCAGGGGCTGAGAATGAGCAGTTCTTC. Translation gives CASSFISGAENEQFF.

The CDR3 bases are TGCAGTGCTATCCGGACGGAGTCCTACAATGAGCAGTTCTTC. Translating gives CSAIRTESYNEQFF. This chain joins TRBV20-1 and TRBJ2-1; D remains ambiguous. V lost 4 bases, J lost 1 base, and 11 bases lay in between. Germline-derived CDR1 and CDR2 are DFQATT and SNEGSKA (reference sequence). This CDR3 has 14 residues.

This clonotype was recorded a few times. The chain employs TRBV29-1 and TRBJ2-2; the D gene is possibly TRBD1 (5 bases). Germline lookup yields CDR1 SQVTM and CDR2 ANQGSEA. V was shortened by 5 bases and J by 3 bases, with 16 bases between the two germline ends. CDR3 length: 15 residues. CDR3 DNA sequence: TGCAGCGTTTGGAGCAGGGTAGATGACACCGGGGAGCTGTTTTTT. It translates to CSVWSRVDDTGELFF.

This clonotype was counted ten times or more. This chain uses TRBV29-1 with TRBJ1-3; D is unresolved. Trimming cost V 4 bases and J 2 bases, with 6 bases left between them. CDR1 and CDR2 (germline): SQVTM, ANQGSEA. The CDR3 has 12 residues. The CDR3: CSVVTPGNTIYF. The CDR3 coding sequence is TGCAGCGTTGTGACGCCTGGAAACACCATATATTTT.

This clonotype was observed a few times. The chain recombines TRBV29-1 with TRBJ2-7; tentative D call: TRBD2 (5 bases). V lost 6 bases and J 3 bases, leaving 12 bases between the germline ends. The germline V gene encodes CDR1 SQVTM and CDR2 ANQGSEA. CDR3 length: 12 residues. The CDR3 coding sequence is TGCAGCGTAACCTCGGGGAACTACGAGCAGTACTTC. It specifies CSVTSGNYEQYF.

The rearrangement links TRBV10-3 to TRBJ1-5; D ambiguous. Deletions cut 0 bases from V and 6 bases from J, with 6 bases between. The CDR3 spans 13 residues. Per germline, CDR1 ENHRY and CDR2 SYGVKD. The CDR3 DNA reads TGTGCCATCAGTGAGTCAGGAAGTCAGCCCCAGCATTTT. Translated, it gives CAISESGSQPQHF.

This clonotype has a count of ten or more. The chain recombines TRBV12-3 or TRBV12-4 with TRBJ1-2, with TRBD1 matching over 9 bases. This CDR3 has 13 residues. V was pared by 5 bases and J by 8 bases, with 6 bases of the junction left unmatched. The CDR3 DNA sequence: TGTGCCAGCAGTCAGGGACAGGGTAGAGGCTACACCTTC. This sequence encodes CASSQGQGRGYTF.

This chain connects TRBV7-6 to TRBJ2-7, with a possible D match to TRBD2 (6 bases). This CDR3 contains 15 residues. Germline V lookup: CDR1 SGHVS, CDR2 FNYEAQ. V lost 3 bases, J lost 4 bases, and 16 bases lay in between. The CDR3 DNA sequence: TGTGCCAGCAGCTTGGCCGGGACTTTTCCTTACGAGCAGTACTTC. Translating gives CASSLAGTFPYEQYF.

This clonotype was found a few times. This chain connects TRBV20-1 to TRBJ2-7; TRBD2 aligns across 11 bases. The CDR3 covers 14 residues. Germline V gene data show CDR1 as DFQATT and CDR2 as SNEGSKA (reference sequence). The V and J ends lost 3 bases and 5 bases, in that order; junction bases with no gene match: 6. The CDR3 bases are TGCAGTGCTAGTAAGGCTAGCGGGAGGAACGAGCAGTACTTC. Translation gives CSASKASGRNEQYF.

The gene calls are TRBV11-2 and TRBJ2-7; weak D call: TRBD2 (5 bases). The CDR3 is made up of 18 amino acids. Germline CDR1 SGHAT, CDR2 FQNNGV. The V end lost 5 bases, the J end lost 5 bases, and 28 bases lay between the germline ends. The CDR3 region has the DNA TGTGCCAGCAGCAACTACCAGAGGGCAATTCTGAGAATCGACGAGCAGTACTTC. This translates into CASSNYQRAILRIDEQYF.

This chain uses TRBV7-2 with TRBJ2-5; the match to TRBD1 covers 8 bases. The V and J ends lost 5 bases and 5 bases, in that order; junction bases with no gene match: 4. The CDR3 runs to 13 residues. CDR1 and CDR2 from the germline V gene are SGHTA and FQGNSA. CDR3 in DNA: TGTGCCAGCAGCCGACAGGGGATGGAGACCCAGTACTTC. It specifies CASSRQGMETQYF.

The chain is built from TRBV30 and TRBJ2-1; tentative D call: TRBD2 (5 bases). Germline loops: CDR1 GTSNPN, CDR2 SVGIG (reference sequence). The CDR3 totals 14 residues. V dropped 3 bases and J dropped 4 bases, with 13 bases sitting between them. DNA for the CDR3: TGTGCCTGGAGGGGCCTTGGAGGTTACAATGAGCAGTTCTTC. Encoded protein: CAWRGLGGYNEQFF. Combining the CDR3 with reference TRBV30 and TRBJ2-1 gives the whole variable domain SQTIHQWPATLVQPVGSPLSLECTVEGTSNPNLYWYRQAAGRGLQLLFYSVGIGQISSEVPQNLSASRPQDRQFILSSKKLLLSDSGFYLCAWRGLGGYNEQFFGPGTRLTVL.

The rearrangement links TRBV6-5 to TRBJ1-2; D ambiguous. Looked up from germline, CDR1 is MNHEY and CDR2 is SVGAGI. The CDR3 runs 13 residues. Trimming took off 7 bases at V and 6 bases at J, with 15 bases between the two ends. CDR3 protein: CASTLGRANGYTF. DNA of the CDR3: TGTGCCAGCACTCTAGGTCGAGCTAATGGCTACACCTTC.

There are a few counts of this clonotype. The rearrangement joins TRBV6-5 to TRBJ2-1, with D perhaps matching TRBD1 (7 bases). The CDR3 covers 14 residues. V shed 2 bases and J shed 8 bases, with 13 bases lying between them. The germline gives CDR1 MNHEY, CDR2 SVGAGI. CDR3 sequence: CASSYTAGGHEQFF. The CDR3 region has the DNA TGTGCCAGCAGTTACACGGCAGGGGGGCATGAGCAGTTCTTC.

The CDR3: CASSPTQENQETQYF. DNA for the CDR3: TGTGCCAGCAGTCCCACCCAGGAGAATCAAGAGACCCAGTACTTC. The chain has TRBV27 and TRBJ2-5; D not resolved. Trimming took off 5 bases at V and 2 bases at J, with 15 bases between the two ends. This CDR3 has 15 residues. Germline CDR1 is MNHEY and CDR2 is SMNVEV (reference sequence).

The rearrangement uses TRBV12-3 or TRBV12-4 and TRBJ2-1, with a weak D call TRBD2 (7 bases). Trimming removed 4 bases at V and 0 bases at J, with 13 bases between. The CDR3 contains 16 residues. The CDR3 region has the DNA TGTGCCAGCAGTTGGGGGGGGCCTCACTCCTACAATGAGCAGTTCTTC. Translating it yields CASSWGGPHSYNEQFF.